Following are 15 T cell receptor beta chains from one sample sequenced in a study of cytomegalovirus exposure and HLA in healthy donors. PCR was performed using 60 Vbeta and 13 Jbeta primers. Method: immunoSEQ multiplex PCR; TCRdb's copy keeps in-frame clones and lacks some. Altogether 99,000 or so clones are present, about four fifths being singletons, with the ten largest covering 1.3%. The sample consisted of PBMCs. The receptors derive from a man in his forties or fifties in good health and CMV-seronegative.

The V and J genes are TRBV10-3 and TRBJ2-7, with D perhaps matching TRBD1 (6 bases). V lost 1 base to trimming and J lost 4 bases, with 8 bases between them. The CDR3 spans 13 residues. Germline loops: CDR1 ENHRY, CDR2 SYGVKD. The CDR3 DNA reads TGTGCCATCAGTGAGTTACAGGGTTACGAGCAGTACTTC. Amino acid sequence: CAISELQGYEQYF.

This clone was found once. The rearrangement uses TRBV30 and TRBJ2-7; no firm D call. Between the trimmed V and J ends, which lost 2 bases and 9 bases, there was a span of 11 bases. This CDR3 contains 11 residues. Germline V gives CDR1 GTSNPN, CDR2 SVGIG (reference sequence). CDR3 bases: TGTGCCTGGAGTCGTCTCCGCGTGCAGTACTTC. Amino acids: CAWSRLRVQYF.

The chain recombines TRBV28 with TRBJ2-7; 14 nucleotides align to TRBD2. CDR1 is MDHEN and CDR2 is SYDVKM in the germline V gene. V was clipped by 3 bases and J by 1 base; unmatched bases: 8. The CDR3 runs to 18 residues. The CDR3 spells CASSFGGRLAGGSYEQYF. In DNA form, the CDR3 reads TGTGCCAGCAGTTTCGGGGGGAGACTAGCGGGAGGGTCCTACGAGCAGTACTTC.

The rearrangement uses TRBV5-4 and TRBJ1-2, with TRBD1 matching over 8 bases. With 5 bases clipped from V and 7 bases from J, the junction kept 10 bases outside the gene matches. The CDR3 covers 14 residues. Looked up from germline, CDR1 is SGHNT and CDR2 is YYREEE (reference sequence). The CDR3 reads CASRNSGTGVGYTF. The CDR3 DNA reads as TGTGCCAGCAGAAACTCCGGGACAGGTGTTGGCTACACCTTC.

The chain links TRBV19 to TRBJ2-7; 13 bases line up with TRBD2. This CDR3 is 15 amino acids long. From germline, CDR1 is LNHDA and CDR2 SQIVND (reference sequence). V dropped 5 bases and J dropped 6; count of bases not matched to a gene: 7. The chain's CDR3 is CASSAGLAGSGEQYF. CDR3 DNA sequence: TGTGCCAGTAGTGCGGGACTAGCGGGATCGGGCGAGCAGTACTTC.

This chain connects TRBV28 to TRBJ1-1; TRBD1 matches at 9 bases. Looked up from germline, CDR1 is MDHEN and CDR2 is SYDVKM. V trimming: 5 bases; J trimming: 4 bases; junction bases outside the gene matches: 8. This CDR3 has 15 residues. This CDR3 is CASSGYRGPGTEAFF. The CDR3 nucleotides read TGTGCCAGCAGTGGATACAGGGGGCCGGGCACTGAAGCTTTCTTT.

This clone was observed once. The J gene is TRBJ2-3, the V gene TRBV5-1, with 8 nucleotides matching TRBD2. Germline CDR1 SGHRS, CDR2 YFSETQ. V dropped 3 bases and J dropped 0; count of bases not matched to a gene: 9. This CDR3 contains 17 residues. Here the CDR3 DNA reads TGCGCCAGCAGCTCGGGGGGGCAGGGGATCAGCACAGATACGCAGTATTTT. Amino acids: CASSSGGQGISTDTQYF. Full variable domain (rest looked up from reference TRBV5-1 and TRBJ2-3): KAGVTQTPRYLIKTRGQQVTLSCSPISGHRSVSWYQQTPGQGLQFLFEYFSETQRNKGNFPGRFSGRQFSNSRSEMNVSTLELGDSALYLCASSSGGQGISTDTQYFGPGTRLTVL.

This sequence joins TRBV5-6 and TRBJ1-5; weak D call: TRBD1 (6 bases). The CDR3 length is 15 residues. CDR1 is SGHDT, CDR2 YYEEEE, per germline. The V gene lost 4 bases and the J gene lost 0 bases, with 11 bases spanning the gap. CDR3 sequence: CASSAGDYSNQPQHF. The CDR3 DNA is TGTGCCAGCAGCGCAGGGGATTATAGCAATCAGCCCCAGCATTTT.

The CDR3 region is CASSQPPDQELFF. Here the CDR3 DNA reads TGTGCCAGCAGCCAACCCCCAGACCAGGAACTGTTTTTT. This chain joins TRBV4-2 and TRBJ1-4; D is unresolved. V shed 2 bases and J shed 12 bases, with 13 bases lying between them. Germline CDR1 reads LGHNA; CDR2 reads YNFKEQ. The CDR3 consists of 13 residues.

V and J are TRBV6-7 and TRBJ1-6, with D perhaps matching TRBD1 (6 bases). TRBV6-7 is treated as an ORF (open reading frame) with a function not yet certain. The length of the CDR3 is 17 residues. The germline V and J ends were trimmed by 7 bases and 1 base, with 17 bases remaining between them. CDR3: CASILSRDISYNSPLHF. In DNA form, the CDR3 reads TGTGCCAGCATCCTGTCCCGGGACATTTCCTATAATTCACCCCTCCACTTT.

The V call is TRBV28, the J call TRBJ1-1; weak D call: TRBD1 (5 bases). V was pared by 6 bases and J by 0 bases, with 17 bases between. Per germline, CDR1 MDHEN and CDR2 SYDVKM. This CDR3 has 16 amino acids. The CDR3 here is CASSPLRGGMNTEAFF. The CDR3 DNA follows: TGTGCCAGCAGCCCGCTGAGGGGAGGCATGAACACTGAAGCTTTCTTT.

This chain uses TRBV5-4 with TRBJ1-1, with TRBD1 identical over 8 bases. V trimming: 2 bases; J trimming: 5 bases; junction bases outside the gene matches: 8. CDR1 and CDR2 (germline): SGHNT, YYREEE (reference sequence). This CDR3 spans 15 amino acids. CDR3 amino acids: CASSFDNRGRTEAFF. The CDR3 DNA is TGTGCCAGCAGCTTCGATAACAGGGGGAGAACTGAAGCTTTCTTT.

For the CDR3, the DNA is TGTGCCTGTGCCAGACGGACAGGGGGACCCGGGGAGCTGTTTTTT. It is translated as CACARRTGGPGELFF. The chain uses TRBV30 and TRBJ2-2; 10 bases are a match to TRBD1. CDR1 and CDR2 from the germline V gene are GTSNPN and SVGIG (reference sequence). Trimming at V came to 6 bases and at J to 6 bases, leaving 10 bases not matched to a gene. The CDR3 is made up of 15 amino acids.

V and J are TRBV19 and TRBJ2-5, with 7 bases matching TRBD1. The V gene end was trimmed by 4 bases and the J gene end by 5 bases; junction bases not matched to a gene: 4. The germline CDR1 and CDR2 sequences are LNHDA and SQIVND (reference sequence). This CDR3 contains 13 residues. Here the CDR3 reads CASSTQGRETQYF. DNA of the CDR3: TGTGCCAGTAGTACACAGGGGCGGGAGACCCAGTACTTC.

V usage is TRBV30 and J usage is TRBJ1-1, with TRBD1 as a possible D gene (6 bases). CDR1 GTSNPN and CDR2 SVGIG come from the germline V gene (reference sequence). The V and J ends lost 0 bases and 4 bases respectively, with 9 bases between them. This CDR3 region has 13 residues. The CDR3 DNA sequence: TGTGCCTGGAGTGTTATAGGGGGCACTGAAGCTTTCTTT. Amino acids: CAWSVIGGTEAFF.